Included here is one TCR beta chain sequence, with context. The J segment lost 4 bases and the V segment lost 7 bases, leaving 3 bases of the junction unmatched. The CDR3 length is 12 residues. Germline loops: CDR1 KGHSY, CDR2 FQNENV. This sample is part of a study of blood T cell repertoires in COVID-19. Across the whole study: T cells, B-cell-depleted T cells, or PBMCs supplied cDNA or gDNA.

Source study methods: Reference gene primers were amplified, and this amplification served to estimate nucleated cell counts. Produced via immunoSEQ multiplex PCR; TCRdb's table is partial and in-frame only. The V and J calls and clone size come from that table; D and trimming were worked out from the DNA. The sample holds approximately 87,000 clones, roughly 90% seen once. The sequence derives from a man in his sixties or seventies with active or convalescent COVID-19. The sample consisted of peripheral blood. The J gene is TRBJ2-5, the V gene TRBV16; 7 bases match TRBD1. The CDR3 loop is CASKGAGETQYF. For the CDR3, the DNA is TGTGCCAGCAAGGGGGCAGGAGAGACCCAGTACTTC.